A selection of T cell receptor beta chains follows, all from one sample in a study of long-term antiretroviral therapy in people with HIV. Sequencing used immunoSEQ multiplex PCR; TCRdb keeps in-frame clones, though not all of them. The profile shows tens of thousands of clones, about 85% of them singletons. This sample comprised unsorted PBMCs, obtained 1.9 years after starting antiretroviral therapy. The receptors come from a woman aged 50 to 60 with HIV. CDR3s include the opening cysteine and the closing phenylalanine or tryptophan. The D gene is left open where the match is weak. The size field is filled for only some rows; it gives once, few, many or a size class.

cdr3_aa: CASSLVYEQYF
cdr3_nt: TGCGCCAGCAGCTTGGTCTACGAGCAGTACTTC
j_call: TRBJ2-7
clone_size: -
v_call: TRBV5-1
d_call: -

cdr3_aa: CASSYKGAGRRTEAFF
cdr3_nt: TGTGCCAGCAGTTACAAGGGGGCAGGGCGAAGGACTGAAGCTTTCTTT
j_call: TRBJ1-1
clone_size: -
v_call: TRBV6-5
d_call: TRBD1

cdr3_aa: CASSAGVQETQYF
cdr3_nt: TGTGCCAGCAGCGCCGGGGTCCAAGAGACCCAGTACTTC
j_call: TRBJ2-5
clone_size: -
v_call: TRBV4-2
d_call: -

cdr3_aa: CASSLYGGMNTEAFF
cdr3_nt: TGTGCCAGCAGTTTATACGGCGGAATGAACACTGAAGCTTTCTTT
j_call: TRBJ1-1
clone_size: -
v_call: TRBV27
d_call: -

cdr3_aa: CASSPSGGAGYEQYF
cdr3_nt: TGTGCCAGCAGCCCCTCCGGCGGGGCGGGCTACGAGCAGTACTTC
j_call: TRBJ2-7
clone_size: -
v_call: TRBV7-2
d_call: -

cdr3_aa: CASSSTGLRNGYTF
cdr3_nt: TGTGCCAGCAGCTCTACAGGTTTACGGAATGGCTACACCTTC
j_call: TRBJ1-2
clone_size: few
v_call: TRBV7-9
d_call: -

cdr3_aa: CASSLQGQFSVATNEKLFF
cdr3_nt: TGTGCCAGCTCACTGCAGGGACAGTTCAGCGTTGCAACTAATGAAAAACTGTTTTTT
j_call: TRBJ1-4
clone_size: -
v_call: TRBV18
d_call: TRBD1

cdr3_aa: CAWSLTTGNEKLFF
cdr3_nt: TGTGCCTGGAGTTTGACTACGGGGAATGAAAAACTGTTTTTT
j_call: TRBJ1-4
clone_size: -
v_call: TRBV30
d_call: -

cdr3_aa: CASSRGQGAYEQYF
cdr3_nt: TGTGCCAGCAGTCGAGGACAGGGGGCCTACGAGCAGTACTTC
j_call: TRBJ2-7
clone_size: -
v_call: TRBV7-9
d_call: TRBD1

cdr3_aa: CAIRVNMGGSYNEQFF
cdr3_nt: TGTGCCATCAGGGTTAATATGGGAGGATCCTACAATGAGCAGTTCTTC
j_call: TRBJ2-1
clone_size: -
v_call: TRBV10-3
d_call: -

cdr3_aa: CASSRDGLNYGYTF
cdr3_nt: TGTGCCAGCAGCCGGGACGGACTAAACTATGGCTACACCTTC
j_call: TRBJ1-2
clone_size: -
v_call: TRBV11-1
d_call: -

cdr3_aa: CASSESARGPHQPQHF
cdr3_nt: TGCGCCAGCAGTGAGTCGGCCAGGGGGCCCCATCAGCCCCAGCATTTT
j_call: TRBJ1-5
clone_size: -
v_call: TRBV10-1
d_call: TRBD1

cdr3_aa: CASSLQGSNEQFF
cdr3_nt: TGTGCCAGCAGCTTACAAGGTAGTAATGAGCAGTTCTTC
j_call: TRBJ2-1
clone_size: -
v_call: TRBV7-9
d_call: -

cdr3_aa: CASSQALAESDEQYF
cdr3_nt: TGCGCCAGCAGCCAAGCTCTAGCCGAGTCCGATGAGCAGTACTTC
j_call: TRBJ2-7
clone_size: -
v_call: TRBV4-3
d_call: -

cdr3_aa: CASSVGVIRNTEAFF
cdr3_nt: TGTGCCAGCAGCGTAGGGGTTATCAGGAACACTGAAGCTTTCTTT
j_call: TRBJ1-1
clone_size: -
v_call: TRBV9
d_call: -

cdr3_aa: CASSLPTGQGTSDTQYF
cdr3_nt: TGTGCCAGCAGCCTCCCAACGGGACAGGGAACCTCTGATACGCAGTATTTT
j_call: TRBJ2-3
clone_size: -
v_call: TRBV5-4
d_call: TRBD1

cdr3_aa: CASSEGGKGQETQYF
cdr3_nt: TGTGCCAGCAGTGAAGGGGGCAAAGGACAAGAGACCCAGTACTTC
j_call: TRBJ2-5
clone_size: -
v_call: TRBV7-2
d_call: TRBD1

cdr3_aa: CASKRWAGGPYEQYF
cdr3_nt: TGTGCCTCAAAAAGGTGGGCAGGGGGCCCCTACGAGCAGTACTTC
j_call: TRBJ2-7
clone_size: -
v_call: TRBV19
d_call: TRBD1

cdr3_aa: CASSRPTGLGEQYF
cdr3_nt: TGTGCCAGCAGCCGACCGACAGGGTTGGGCGAGCAGTACTTC
j_call: TRBJ2-7
clone_size: -
v_call: TRBV6-5
d_call: TRBD1

cdr3_aa: CASSLGPNKSPLHF
cdr3_nt: TGTGCCAGCAGCTTAGGTCCGAACAAGTCACCCCTCCACTTT
j_call: TRBJ1-6
clone_size: -
v_call: TRBV11-2
d_call: -

cdr3_aa: CASSEYAGALSNQPQHF
cdr3_nt: TGTGCCAGCAGTGAGTACGCGGGGGCATTAAGCAATCAGCCCCAGCATTTT
j_call: TRBJ1-5
clone_size: -
v_call: TRBV2
d_call: -

cdr3_aa: CAISEADRGIYEQYF
cdr3_nt: TGTGCCATCAGTGAGGCGGACAGGGGGATTTACGAGCAGTACTTC
j_call: TRBJ2-7
clone_size: -
v_call: TRBV10-3
d_call: TRBD1

cdr3_aa: CASSLGPVPSEQFF
cdr3_nt: TGTGCCAGCAGCTTAGGGCCAGTCCCATCTGAGCAGTTCTTC
j_call: TRBJ2-1
clone_size: -
v_call: TRBV7-2
d_call: -

cdr3_aa: CASTSPSTGGTQPQHF
cdr3_nt: TGTGCCAGCACGTCCCCCTCGACAGGGGGCACTCAGCCCCAGCATTTT
j_call: TRBJ1-5
clone_size: -
v_call: TRBV28
d_call: TRBD1

cdr3_aa: CASRSYRGPLYEQYF
cdr3_nt: TGTGCCAGCAGGTCTTACCGGGGTCCTCTCTACGAGCAGTACTTC
j_call: TRBJ2-7
clone_size: -
v_call: TRBV27
d_call: -

cdr3_aa: CASRAWTGGNSSLHF
cdr3_nt: TGTGCCAGCAGGGCGTGGACAGGGGGGAATTCATCCCTCCACTTT
j_call: TRBJ1-6
clone_size: -
v_call: TRBV28
d_call: TRBD1

cdr3_aa: CASSWTSGQETQYF
cdr3_nt: TGTGCCAGCAGTTGGACTAGCGGTCAAGAGACCCAGTACTTC
j_call: TRBJ2-5
clone_size: -
v_call: TRBV6-5
d_call: TRBD2

cdr3_aa: CASGTSGGANTGELFF
cdr3_nt: TGCGCCAGCGGGACTAGCGGGGGTGCGAACACCGGGGAGCTGTTTTTT
j_call: TRBJ2-2
clone_size: -
v_call: TRBV4-3
d_call: TRBD2

cdr3_aa: CASSSSGGAETQYF
cdr3_nt: TGTGCCAGCAGCTCTAGCGGGGGGGCAGAGACCCAGTACTTC
j_call: TRBJ2-5
clone_size: once
v_call: TRBV5-5
d_call: TRBD2

cdr3_aa: CASSGSMRTGELFF
cdr3_nt: TGTGCCAGTAGTGGGAGTATGCGAACCGGGGAGCTGTTTTTT
j_call: TRBJ2-2
clone_size: few
v_call: TRBV19
d_call: -

cdr3_aa: CASSMGRPNSPLHF
cdr3_nt: TGTGCCAGTAGTATGGGCCGGCCTAATTCACCCCTCCACTTT
j_call: TRBJ1-6
clone_size: -
v_call: TRBV19
d_call: -

cdr3_aa: CASSGPGLAQNEQFF
cdr3_nt: TGCGCCAGCAGTGGACCGGGACTAGCGCAAAATGAGCAGTTCTTC
j_call: TRBJ2-1
clone_size: -
v_call: TRBV4-3
d_call: TRBD2

cdr3_aa: CASSPPLTGGSYGYTF
cdr3_nt: TGTGCCAGCAGCCCCCCCCTAACAGGGGGCAGCTATGGCTACACCTTC
j_call: TRBJ1-2
clone_size: -
v_call: TRBV5-4
d_call: TRBD1

cdr3_aa: CASSPTGSPFNYGYTF
cdr3_nt: TGTGCCAGCAGCCCGACAGGGTCCCCCTTTAACTATGGCTACACCTTC
j_call: TRBJ1-2
clone_size: -
v_call: TRBV9
d_call: TRBD1

cdr3_aa: CASSIGWWKNTGELFF
cdr3_nt: TGTGCCAGTAGTATTGGTTGGTGGAAGAACACCGGGGAGCTGTTTTTT
j_call: TRBJ2-2
clone_size: -
v_call: TRBV19
d_call: -

cdr3_aa: CASSDPDDRGYGYTF
cdr3_nt: TGCGCCAGCAGCGACCCCGATGACAGGGGGTATGGCTACACCTTC
j_call: TRBJ1-2
clone_size: -
v_call: TRBV5-1
d_call: TRBD1

cdr3_aa: CASSLAGTGPFNYGYTF
cdr3_nt: TGTGCCAGCAGTTTAGCCGGGACAGGGCCTTTCAACTATGGCTACACCTTC
j_call: TRBJ1-2
clone_size: -
v_call: TRBV28
d_call: TRBD1

cdr3_aa: CASSPGLNEQFF
cdr3_nt: TGTGCCAGCAGCCCCGGGCTGAATGAGCAGTTCTTC
j_call: TRBJ2-1
clone_size: few
v_call: TRBV7-2
d_call: -

cdr3_aa: CASRDRGYSNQPQHF
cdr3_nt: TGTGCCAGCAGGGACAGGGGCTATAGCAATCAGCCCCAGCATTTT
j_call: TRBJ1-5
clone_size: -
v_call: TRBV2
d_call: TRBD1

cdr3_aa: CASSSQLSYEQYF
cdr3_nt: TGTGCCAGCAGCTCGCAGCTGTCCTACGAGCAGTACTTC
j_call: TRBJ2-7
clone_size: -
v_call: TRBV13
d_call: -

cdr3_aa: CASSKDYTEAFF
cdr3_nt: TGTGCCAGCAGCAAAGACTATACTGAAGCTTTCTTT
j_call: TRBJ1-1
clone_size: -
v_call: TRBV5-6
d_call: -

cdr3_aa: CASSSYGQGANQPQHF
cdr3_nt: TGTGCCAGCAGCTCATACGGACAGGGAGCTAATCAGCCCCAGCATTTT
j_call: TRBJ1-5
clone_size: -
v_call: TRBV7-2
d_call: TRBD1

cdr3_aa: CASSLGQGSYNEQFF
cdr3_nt: TGTGCCAGCAGTTTAGGACAGGGCAGCTACAATGAGCAGTTCTTC
j_call: TRBJ2-1
clone_size: few
v_call: TRBV7-8
d_call: TRBD1

cdr3_aa: CASSLPTPGANVLTF
cdr3_nt: TGTGCCAGCAGCCTCCCCACTCCTGGGGCCAACGTCCTGACTTTC
j_call: TRBJ2-6
clone_size: -
v_call: TRBV11-2
d_call: -

cdr3_aa: CSAGIDGYTF
cdr3_nt: TGCAGTGCTGGTATAGATGGCTACACCTTC
j_call: TRBJ1-2
clone_size: -
v_call: TRBV20-1
d_call: -